This TCR beta chain is drawn from a study of blood T cell repertoires in COVID-19. Whole-study context: Donors in the United States, Italy and Spain gave samples during acute or convalescent COVID-19.

This clone has just one count. Germline assignment: CDR1 SGHAT and CDR2 FQNNGV. This CDR3 is built from 16 residues. After removal of 5 bases from V and 5 bases from J, the junction contained 7 bases not matched to a gene. Methods used by the authors: Quantification of nucleated cells was approximated via reference gene primer amplification. The repertoire was sequenced with immunoSEQ multiplex PCR; TCRdb's copy has only in-frame clones and lacks some. V and J calls and clone size are copied from that table; D and trimming were computed from the DNA. The sample yields about 220,000 clones, around 90% seen once.

The clonotype was recovered from a woman younger than 45 who had recovered from COVID-19. The chain combines TRBV11-2 with TRBJ2-5; 14 bases are a match to TRBD2. The sequenced material came from PBMCs or T cells enriched from blood (not recorded which). The CDR3 protein is CASSPTSGGAWETQYF. The CDR3 DNA sequence: TGTGCCAGCAGCCCGACTAGCGGGGGGGCCTGGGAGACCCAGTACTTC.